The 20 T cell receptor beta chains below were found in one sample sequenced in a study of shared clonotypes between healthy human individuals. The data were produced by immunoSEQ multiplex PCR, yet TCRdb's version contains in-frame clones alone and is incomplete. The sample has about 450,000 clones, 70% to 80% seen once. The sequenced sample was PBMCs. The receptors originated from a woman aged 40 to 50 in good health. Some clones in this sample may be carry-over from other donors' samples.

CDR3 amino acids: CASSPLGYSYNEQFF. CDR3 DNA: TGTGCCAGCAGTCCCCTGGGGTACTCCTACAATGAGCAGTTCTTC. The rearrangement links TRBV27 to TRBJ2-1; D is uncertain. The germline V gene encodes CDR1 MNHEY and CDR2 SMNVEV (reference sequence). This CDR3 has 15 amino acids. V dropped 5 bases and J dropped 0 bases, with 11 bases sitting between them.

This clone was detected ten times or more. V gene TRBV25-1 combines with J gene TRBJ2-6, with TRBD1 identical over 8 bases. J was trimmed by 3 bases and V by 10 bases; bases with no gene match: 11. The CDR3 has 16 amino acids. The germline CDR1 and CDR2 sequences are MGHDK and SYGVNS. The CDR3: CATSPQGADGANVLTF. CDR3 in DNA: TGTGCCACCTCCCCGCAGGGGGCGGATGGGGCCAACGTCCTGACTTTC.

This chain joins TRBV2 and TRBJ2-7; 11 bases line up with TRBD2. V lost 4 bases, J lost 6 bases, and 11 bases stayed unmatched. Germline-derived CDR1 and CDR2 are SNHLY and FYNNEI. The CDR3 loop spans 16 amino acids. This CDR3 is CASSVILAGGPREQYF. The CDR3 DNA reads as TGTGCCAGCAGTGTGATCCTAGCGGGAGGACCCCGCGAGCAGTACTTC.

About this clone itself: Other DNA sequences in this specimen translate into the identical CDR3. The chain carries TRBV5-1 and TRBJ1-2, with D possibly TRBD1 on 5 matching bases. CDR1 is SGHRS and CDR2 is YFSETQ in the germline V gene. V shed 0 bases and J shed 2 bases, with 8 bases lying between them. The CDR3 is 14 residues long. The chain's CDR3 is CASSLAGQNYGYTF. The CDR3, as DNA: TGCGCCAGCAGCTTGGCAGGGCAAAACTATGGCTACACCTTC.

The chain links TRBV28 to TRBJ2-5; 16 nucleotides line up with TRBD2. The CDR3 extends over 17 amino acids. Germline V gives CDR1 MDHEN, CDR2 SYDVKM. Unmatched junction bases numbered 12, after V lost 9 bases and J lost 5 bases. The CDR3 DNA reads TGTGCCAGACCACTCCCGGGACTAGCGGGAGGGTGGGAGACCCAGTACTTC. As protein: CARPLPGLAGGWETQYF.

The chain has TRBV6-1 and TRBJ2-1; 15 bases map to TRBD2. V shed 10 bases, J shed 8 bases, and the junction held 6 bases outside the gene matches. CDR1 is MNHNS, CDR2 SASEGT, per germline. The CDR3 consists of 14 residues. DNA for the CDR3: TGTGCCACCCGGACTAGCGGGAGGGGAGATGAGCAGTTCTTC. Encoded protein: CATRTSGRGDEQFF.

On this clone: With a far larger clone one base away, a read error is the likely cause. The chain links TRBV18 to TRBJ2-5; 9 nucleotides agree with TRBD2. V shed 4 bases and J 4 bases; nucleotides not matched to a gene: 4. Germline CDR1 KGHSH, CDR2 LQKENI. The CDR3 is 14 amino acids. CDR3 DNA sequence: TGTGCCAGCTCACAATCAGCGGGAGGAGAGACCCAGTACTTC. Protein product: CASSQSAGGETQYF.

This rearrangement joins TRBV5-8 to TRBJ1-2, with 7 bases identical to TRBD1. From germline, CDR1 is SGHTS and CDR2 YDEGEE. V lost 4 bases to trimming and J lost 9 bases; unmatched junction nucleotides: 6. CDR3 length: 12 residues. DNA for the CDR3: TGTGCCAGCAGCGTCGGACAGGCTAGCTACACCTTC. This gives the protein CASSVGQASYTF.

The rearrangement links TRBV10-3 to TRBJ1-4; D perhaps matches TRBD1 (5 bases). The V end was cut by 6 bases, the J end by 4 bases, with 12 bases between. CDR1 and CDR2 (germline): ENHRY, SYGVKD. The CDR3 consists of 14 residues. CDR3 sequence reads: CAISAGLGNEKLFF. The CDR3 DNA reads TGTGCCATCAGCGCAGGGTTGGGTAATGAAAAACTGTTTTTT.

This clone was detected a few times. The chain links TRBV28 to TRBJ2-1, with D perhaps assigned TRBD1 or TRBD2 (5 bases each). Germline CDR1 reads MDHEN; CDR2 reads SYDVKM. This CDR3 region has 13 residues. V was trimmed by 3 bases and J by 10 bases, leaving 13 bases between them. CDR3 sequence (DNA): TGTGCCAGCAGTTTGTGGGGCACTAGAGAGCAGTTCTTC. Its protein product is CASSLWGTREQFF.

V gene TRBV6-6 combines with J gene TRBJ1-5, with D possibly being TRBD1 (5 bases). V lost 0 bases, J lost 6 bases, and 12 bases lay in between. The CDR3 is made up of 15 amino acids. Germline CDR1 and CDR2: MNHNY and SVGAGI (reference sequence). Here the CDR3 reads CASSYSGGTGQPQHF. The CDR3 bases are TGTGCCAGCAGTTACTCGGGGGGAACCGGTCAGCCCCAGCATTTT.

As DNA, the CDR3 is TGTGCCAGCAGCTTACAGTCGGTGGGAGACCTTTTAGCCTACGAGCAGTACTTC. This sequence encodes CASSLQSVGDLLAYEQYF. J is TRBJ2-7 and V is TRBV7-2, with D perhaps TRBD2 (5 bases). Per germline, CDR1 SGHTA and CDR2 FQGNSA. Trimming shortened V by 2 bases and J by 2 bases, and 22 bases separated the two germline ends. This CDR3 is built from 18 residues.

This sequence joins TRBV7-2 and TRBJ2-7; a possible D gene is TRBD2 (6 bases). In germline, CDR1 is SGHTA, CDR2 FQGNSA. V lost 8 bases and J 5 bases, leaving 25 bases between the germline ends. The CDR3 is 16 amino acids. CDR3 amino acids: CASAPDSGPGFHEQYF. Written as DNA, the CDR3 is TGTGCCAGCGCCCCCGATAGCGGTCCGGGGTTCCACGAGCAGTACTTC.

This sequence joins TRBV7-6 and TRBJ2-1; tentatively, D is TRBD1 or TRBD2 (5 bases each). The CDR3 covers 16 residues. The germline V gene encodes CDR1 SGHVS and CDR2 FNYEAQ. V was pared by 3 bases and J by 1 base, with 13 bases between. The CDR3 here is CASSFGDPPSYNEQFF. As DNA, the CDR3 is TGTGCCAGCAGCTTCGGGGACCCTCCGTCCTACAATGAGCAGTTCTTC.

The rearrangement joins TRBV7-2 to TRBJ2-5; 8 bases are shared with TRBD2. The V segment lost 8 bases and the J segment 5 bases; nucleotides outside the gene matches: 7. The CDR3 loop spans 13 amino acids. Germline values: CDR1 SGHTA, CDR2 FQGNSA. This CDR3 is CASFRERGETQYF. The CDR3 DNA reads TGTGCCAGCTTTCGGGAGCGGGGGGAGACCCAGTACTTC. Supplemented by reference TRBV7-2 and TRBJ2-5, the full variable domain reads GAGVSQSPSNKVTEKGKDVELRCDPISGHTALYWYRQSLGQGLEFLIYFQGNSAPDKSGLPSDRFSAERTGGSVSTLTIQRTQQEDSAVYLCASFRERGETQYFGPGTRLLVL.

This clone was observed a few times. The chain carries TRBV4-2 and TRBJ2-1, with D perhaps given as TRBD1 or TRBD2 (5 bases each). V lost 6 bases, J lost 8 bases, and 8 bases lay in between. In germline, CDR1 is LGHNA, CDR2 YNFKEQ. CDR3 length: 11 amino acids. In nucleotides, the CDR3 is TGTGCCAGCAGGGGGACGGATGAGCAGTTCTTC. Translation gives CASRGTDEQFF.

V is TRBV19 and J is TRBJ1-5, with unresolved D. Trimming took off 5 bases at V and 0 bases at J, with 20 bases between the two ends. Germline loops: CDR1 LNHDA, CDR2 SQIVND (reference sequence). This CDR3 region has 18 residues. The CDR3 here is CASSSKAWEGLSNQPQHF. CDR3 sequence (DNA): TGTGCCAGTAGTTCAAAGGCGTGGGAGGGCCTTAGCAATCAGCCCCAGCATTTT.

V and J are TRBV5-4 and TRBJ2-7; 8 nucleotides line up with TRBD1. V lost 2 bases to trimming and J lost 1 base; unmatched junction nucleotides: 5. This CDR3 contains 15 residues. The germline V gene encodes CDR1 SGHNT and CDR2 YYREEE (reference sequence). DNA of the CDR3: TGTGCCAGCAGCTTTCGGACAGGGTTATCCTACGAGCAGTACTTC. Translated: CASSFRTGLSYEQYF.

V gene TRBV19 combines with J gene TRBJ1-5; a possible D gene is TRBD1 (6 bases). Germline CDR1 and CDR2: LNHDA and SQIVND (reference sequence). V was pared by 2 bases and J by 4 bases, with 9 bases between. This CDR3 is 14 amino acids long. The CDR3 DNA reads as TGTGCCAGTAGTATACCGGGACAAAATCAGCCCCAGCATTTT. This sequence encodes CASSIPGQNQPQHF.

The chain combines TRBV5-1 with TRBJ2-1; 7 nucleotides match TRBD1. The junction had 10 bases not matched to a gene; V was cut back by 4 bases and J by 9 bases. CDR1 and CDR2 (germline): SGHRS, YFSETQ. The CDR3 totals 14 residues. The CDR3 spells CASSEGQPETEQFF. CDR3 coding DNA: TGCGCCAGCAGCGAGGGACAGCCAGAAACTGAGCAGTTCTTC.